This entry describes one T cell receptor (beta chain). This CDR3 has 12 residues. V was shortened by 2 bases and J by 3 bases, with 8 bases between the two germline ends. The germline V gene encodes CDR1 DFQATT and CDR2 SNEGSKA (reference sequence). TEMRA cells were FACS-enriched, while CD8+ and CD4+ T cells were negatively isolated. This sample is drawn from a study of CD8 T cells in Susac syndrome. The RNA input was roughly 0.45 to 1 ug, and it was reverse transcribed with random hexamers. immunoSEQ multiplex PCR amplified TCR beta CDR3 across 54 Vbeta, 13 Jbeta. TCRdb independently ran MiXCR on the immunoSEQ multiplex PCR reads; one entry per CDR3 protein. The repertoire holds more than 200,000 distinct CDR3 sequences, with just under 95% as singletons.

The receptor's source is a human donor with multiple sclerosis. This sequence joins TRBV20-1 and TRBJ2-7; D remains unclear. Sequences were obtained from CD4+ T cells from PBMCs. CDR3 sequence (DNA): TGCAGTGCTAGACCCGACTTCTACGAGCAGTACTTC. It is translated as CSARPDFYEQYF.